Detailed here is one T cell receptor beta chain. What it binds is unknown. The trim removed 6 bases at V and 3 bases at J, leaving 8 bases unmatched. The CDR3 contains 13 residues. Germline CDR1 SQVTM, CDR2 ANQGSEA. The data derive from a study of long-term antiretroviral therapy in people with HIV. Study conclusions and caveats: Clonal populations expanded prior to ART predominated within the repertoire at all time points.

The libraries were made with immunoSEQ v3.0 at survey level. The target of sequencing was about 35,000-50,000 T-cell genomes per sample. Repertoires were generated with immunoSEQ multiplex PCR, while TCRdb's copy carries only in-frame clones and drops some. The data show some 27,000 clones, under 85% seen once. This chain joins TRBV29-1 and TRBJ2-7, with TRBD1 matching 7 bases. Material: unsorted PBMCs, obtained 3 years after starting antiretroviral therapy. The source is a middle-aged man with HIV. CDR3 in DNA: TGCAGCGTCGCGGACAGGCGCATCTACGAGCAGTACTTC. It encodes CSVADRRIYEQYF.